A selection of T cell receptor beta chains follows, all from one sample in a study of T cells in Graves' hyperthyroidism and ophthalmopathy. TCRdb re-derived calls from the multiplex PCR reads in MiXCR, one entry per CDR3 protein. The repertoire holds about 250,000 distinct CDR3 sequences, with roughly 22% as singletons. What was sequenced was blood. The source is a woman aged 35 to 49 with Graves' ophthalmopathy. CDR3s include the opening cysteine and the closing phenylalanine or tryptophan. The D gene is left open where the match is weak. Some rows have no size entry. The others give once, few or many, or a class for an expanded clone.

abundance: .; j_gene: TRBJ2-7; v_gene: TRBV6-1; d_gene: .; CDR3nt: TGTGCCAGCAGTGAACGGCCGGGGCTTTTAGCCTACGAGCAGTACTTC; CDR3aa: CASSERPGLLAYEQYF
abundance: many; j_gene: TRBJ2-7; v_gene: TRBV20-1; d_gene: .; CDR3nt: TGCAGTGCTAGAGAGGTCGGGGCCCGAAACGAGCAGTACTTC; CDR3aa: CSAREVGARNEQYF
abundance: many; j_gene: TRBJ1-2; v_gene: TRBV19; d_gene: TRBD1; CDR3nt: TGTGCCACTACGGAACTTGGGACAGTGCTTAATGGCTACACCTTC; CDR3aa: CATTELGTVLNGYTF
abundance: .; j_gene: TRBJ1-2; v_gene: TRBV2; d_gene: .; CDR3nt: TGTGCCAGCAGTCGACTTTACAGCGACTTTAACTATGGCTACACCTTC; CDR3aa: CASSRLYSDFNYGYTF
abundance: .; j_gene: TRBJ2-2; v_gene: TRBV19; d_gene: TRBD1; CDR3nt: TGTGCCACAGGGGTGGGACAGGGGACCGGGGAGCTGTTTTTT; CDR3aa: CATGVGQGTGELFF
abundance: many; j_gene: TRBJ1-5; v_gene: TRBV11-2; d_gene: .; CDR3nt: TGTGCCAGCAGCTTAGATATCAGGCGGCCCCAGCATTTT; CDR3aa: CASSLDIRRPQHF
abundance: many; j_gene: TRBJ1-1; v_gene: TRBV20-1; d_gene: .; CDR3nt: TGCAGTGCTAGAGAAGCAGACATGAACACTGAAGCTTTCTTT; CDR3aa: CSAREADMNTEAFF
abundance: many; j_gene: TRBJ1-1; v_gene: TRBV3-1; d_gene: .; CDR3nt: TGTGCCAGCAGCCAAGGGACTGAACCTGAAGCTTTCTTT; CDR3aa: CASSQGTEPEAFF
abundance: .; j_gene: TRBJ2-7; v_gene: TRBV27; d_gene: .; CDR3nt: TGTGCCAGCAGTCTGACTAGTCCCTACGAGCAGTACTTC; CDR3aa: CASSLTSPYEQYF
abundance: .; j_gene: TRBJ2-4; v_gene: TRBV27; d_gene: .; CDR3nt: TGTGCCAGCAGTACCCGATTGAGGGACGGCATTCAGTACTTC; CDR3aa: CASSTRLRDGIQYF
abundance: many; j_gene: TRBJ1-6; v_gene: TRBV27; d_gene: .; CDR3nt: TGTGCCAGCAGCCGAACCCGAGATTCACCCCTCCACTTT; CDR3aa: CASSRTRDSPLHF
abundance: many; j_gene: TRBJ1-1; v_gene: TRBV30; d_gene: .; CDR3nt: TGTGCCTGGGACGGACTGAACACTGAAGCTTTCTTT; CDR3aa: CAWDGLNTEAFF
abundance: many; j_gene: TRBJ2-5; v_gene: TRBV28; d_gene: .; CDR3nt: TGTGCCAGCAGCTTAGCAGAGACCCAGTACTTC; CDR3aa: CASSLAETQYF
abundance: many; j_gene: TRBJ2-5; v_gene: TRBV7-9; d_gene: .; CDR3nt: TGTGCCAGCAGCCTAACGGACCAAGAGACCCAGTACTTC; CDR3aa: CASSLTDQETQYF
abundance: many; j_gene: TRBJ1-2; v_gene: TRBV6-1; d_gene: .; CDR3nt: TGTGCCAGCAGTCCCCAACCGGGACAAGACTATGGCTACACCTTC; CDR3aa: CASSPQPGQDYGYTF
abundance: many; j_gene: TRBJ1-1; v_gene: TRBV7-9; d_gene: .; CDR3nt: TGTGCCAGCAGCTCCGTAACAGCGGAGAACACTGAAGCTTTCTTT; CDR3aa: CASSSVTAENTEAFF
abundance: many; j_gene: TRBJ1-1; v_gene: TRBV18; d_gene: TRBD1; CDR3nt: TGTGCCAGCTCACGCACAGGGGAACGGACTGAAGCTTTCTTT; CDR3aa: CASSRTGERTEAFF